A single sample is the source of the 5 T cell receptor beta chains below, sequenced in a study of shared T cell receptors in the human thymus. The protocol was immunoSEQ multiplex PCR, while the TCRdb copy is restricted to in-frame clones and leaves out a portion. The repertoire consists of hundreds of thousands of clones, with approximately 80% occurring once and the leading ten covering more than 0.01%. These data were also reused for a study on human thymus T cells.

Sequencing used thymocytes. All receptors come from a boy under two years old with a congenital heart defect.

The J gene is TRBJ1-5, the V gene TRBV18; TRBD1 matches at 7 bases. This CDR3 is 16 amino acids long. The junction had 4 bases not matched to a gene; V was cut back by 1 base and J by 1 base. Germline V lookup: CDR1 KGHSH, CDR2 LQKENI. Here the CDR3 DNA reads TGTGCCAGCTCACCACGTCAGGGGGTAAGCAATCAGCCCCAGCATTTT. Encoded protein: CASSPRQGVSNQPQHF.

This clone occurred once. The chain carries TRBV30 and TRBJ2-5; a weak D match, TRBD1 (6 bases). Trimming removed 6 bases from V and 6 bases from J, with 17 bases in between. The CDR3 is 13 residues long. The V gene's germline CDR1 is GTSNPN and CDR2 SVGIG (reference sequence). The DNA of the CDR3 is TGTGCCTGCCTGCCTAACAGGGAAAAGACCCAGTACTTC. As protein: CACLPNREKTQYF.

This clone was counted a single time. CDR3 amino acids: CASSLAPTGIEDTEAFF. The CDR3 DNA sequence: TGTGCCAGCAGCTTAGCGCCGACAGGGATAGAGGACACTGAAGCTTTCTTT. This chain uses TRBV7-9 with TRBJ1-1; 7 bases line up with TRBD1. This CDR3 has 17 residues. The germline V gene has CDR1 SEHNR and CDR2 FQNEAQ (reference sequence). The trim removed 0 bases at V and 3 bases at J, leaving 10 bases unmatched.

CDR3: CASSPGLAGGPQYF. CDR3 sequence (DNA): TGTGCCAGCTCACCAGGACTAGCGGGAGGGCCACAGTACTTC. This chain joins TRBV18 and TRBJ2-7; 15 bases agree with TRBD2. Losses at the gene ends were 2 bases for V and 10 bases for J; bases not matched to a gene: 3. Germline lookup yields CDR1 KGHSH and CDR2 LQKENI. The CDR3 has 14 amino acids.

The CDR3 DNA is TGTGCCAGCAGCGTGGCGGGACAGATAACTAGCACAGATACGCAGTATTTT. Its protein product is CASSVAGQITSTDTQYF. This chain links TRBV5-6 with TRBJ2-3; the D gene is possibly TRBD1 (7 bases). The V end was cut by 4 bases, the J end by 0 bases, with 18 bases between. Germline-derived CDR1 and CDR2 are SGHDT and YYEEEE. This CDR3 is built from 17 residues.